A selection of T cell receptor beta chains follows, all from one sample in a study of T cell responses to AZD1222 COVID-19 vaccine. Generated by immunoSEQ multiplex PCR, the TCRdb table keeps only in-frame clones and is missing some. The table records 100,000 to 150,000 clones, around 90% of them present only once. The source material was peripheral blood, sampled 28 days after the second AZD1222 dose. The receptors originated from an adult who received the AZD1222 COVID-19 vaccine. CDR3s include the opening cysteine and the closing phenylalanine or tryptophan. The D gene is left open where the match is weak.

j_call | d_call | v_call | cdr3_aa | cdr3_nt
TRBJ1-3 | - | TRBV28 | CASSRQGGTIYF | TGTGCCAGCAGTCGCCAGGGCGGCACCATATATTTT
TRBJ2-3 | - | TRBV18 | CASSPPGDGADTQYF | TGTGCCAGCTCACCACCGGGGGATGGAGCAGATACGCAGTATTTT
TRBJ1-5 | - | TRBV2 | CASSGDRGGPQHF | TGTGCCAGCAGCGGTGACCGCGGCGGGCCCCAGCATTTT
TRBJ1-4 | - | TRBV5-1 | CASSSLGTSNEKLFF | TGCGCCAGCAGCTCCCTCGGGACGTCTAATGAAAAACTGTTTTTT
TRBJ1-4 | - | TRBV7-6 | CASSFRGAYNEKLFF | TGTGCCAGCAGCTTTCGGGGGGCCTATAATGAAAAACTGTTTTTT
TRBJ2-7 | TRBD2 | TRBV5-1 | CASSLTARTSGLYEQYF | TGCGCCAGCAGCCTGACGGCCCGGACTAGCGGTTTATACGAGCAGTACTTC
TRBJ1-1 | - | TRBV6-1 | CASSERIGGAGEAFF | TGTGCCAGCAGTGAGAGGATTGGGGGGGCTGGAGAAGCTTTCTTT
TRBJ1-3 | - | TRBV7-3 | CASSPGPGNTIYF | TGTGCCAGCAGCCCCGGCCCTGGAAACACCATATATTTT
TRBJ2-2 | TRBD2 | TRBV27 | CASSLLAGAVGELFF | TGTGCCAGCAGCTTACTAGCGGGAGCCGTCGGGGAGCTGTTTTTT
TRBJ1-6 | - | TRBV4-1 | CASSQDARSNSPLHF | TGCGCCAGCAGCCAAGACGCCCGATCCAATTCACCCCTCCACTTT
TRBJ2-5 | TRBD1 | TRBV5-1 | CASSERTGGETQYF | TGCGCCAGCAGCGAAAGGACAGGTGGGGAGACCCAGTACTTC
TRBJ2-3 | TRBD2 | TRBV7-3 | CASSLTFPGLQADTQYF | TGTGCCAGCAGCTTAACGTTCCCGGGACTACAAGCTGATACGCAGTATTTT
TRBJ2-6 | - | TRBV25-1 | CASTGANVLTF | TGTGCCAGCACTGGGGCCAACGTCCTGACTTTC
TRBJ2-4 | TRBD1 | TRBV12-3/TRBV12-4 | CASSRGQLIQYF | TGTGCCAGCAGCCGGGGACAGCTCATTCAGTACTTC